This T cell receptor (beta chain) was sequenced during a study of CD8+ T cells in alopecia areata. Treatment meaning: oral pan-JAK inhibitor, 5-10 mg twice daily. It was cDNA, reverse transcribed from extracted RNA, that served as the sequencing template. The protocol was immunoSEQ multiplex PCR, while the TCRdb copy is restricted to in-frame clones and leaves out a portion. Of some 180,000 clones detected, around 49% appear once; the ten largest clones hold around 10%. This TCR derives from a human donor with alopecia areata. Sequenced here: CD8+ T cells sorted from blood, sampled around week 54, from a patient treated with tofacitinib.

The CDR3 reads CASSQKGTGSYEQYF. CDR3 nucleotides: TGCGCCAGCAGCCAAAAAGGGACAGGCTCCTACGAGCAGTACTTC. The chain combines TRBV4-3 with TRBJ2-7; TRBD1 matches 8 bases. The germline gives CDR1 LGHNA, CDR2 YSLEER. This CDR3 region has 15 residues. The V gene end was trimmed by 2 bases and the J gene end by 0 bases; junction bases not matched to a gene: 3.